This is a list of T cell receptor beta chains from one sample in a study of cytomegalovirus exposure and HLA in healthy donors. Profiled with immunoSEQ multiplex PCR; TCRdb holds only in-frame clones, not every one. The sample carries about 180,000 clones, 70% to 80% recorded once. The sequencing input was PBMCs. These receptors originate from a woman aged 25-40 years in good health and CMV-seropositive. CDR3s include the opening cysteine and the closing phenylalanine or tryptophan.

j_gene,v_gene,CDR3aa
TRBJ1-5,TRBV6-5,CASRDRGNQPQHF
TRBJ2-3,TRBV27,CASSGRGQSTDTQYF
TRBJ2-7,TRBV13,CASSLRLEIYEQYF
TRBJ2-1,TRBV7-3,CASSLNRAGAYNEQFF
TRBJ1-2,TRBV6-1,CASREGQGANYGYTF
TRBJ2-7,TRBV19,CASSQQGGSYEQYF
TRBJ2-1,TRBV21-1,CASSKGKERDNEQFF
TRBJ2-1,TRBV6-1,CASIRGRAWEQFF
TRBJ2-4,TRBV7-9,CASSPSGKNIQYF
-,TRBV5-4,CASSLGTWEGREQYF
TRBJ1-1,TRBV29-1,CSVVGGGNTEAFF
TRBJ2-1,TRBV5-4,CASSRVGLAGGPSGQFF
TRBJ2-7,TRBV7-6,CASSVGQIYEQYF
TRBJ2-5,TRBV6-5,CASRPPGTPGETQYF
TRBJ2-7,TRBV27,CASSLSPSGSYEQYF
TRBJ1-4,TRBV28,CASSFETGESNEKLFF